Listed below are T cell receptor beta chains from one sample, sequenced in a study of low-dose radiotherapy and immunotherapy resistance in tumors. TCRdb redid the calling of the reads with MiXCR, one entry per CDR3 protein. Seen here are 50,000 or so distinct CDR3 sequences, 20% to 25% observed once, and the top ten hold 6.5% to 7%. The source was PBMCs, collected after low-dose radiotherapy plus immunotherapy. These receptor sequences come from a male donor with prostate cancer. Both conserved end residues are part of each CDR3. A D gene is named only where the DNA matches it firmly. Clone size is stated in some rows and not others, as once, few, many or a class when expanded.

TRBJ2-1 | TRBD2 | many | TRBV28 | TGTGCCAGCAGTTCACTAGCGGGAGGGTTCTACAATGAGCAGTTCTTC | CASSSLAGGFYNEQFF
TRBJ2-5 | TRBD2 | NA | TRBV11-2 | TGTGCCAGCAGCTTAGCGTTAGCGGGGTTGAAGACCCAGTACTTC | CASSLALAGLKTQYF
TRBJ2-5 | NA | many | TRBV5-1 | TGCGCCAGCAGCTTGGGGGACCCAAGAGCGGAGACCCAGTACTTC | CASSLGDPRAETQYF
TRBJ2-5 | TRBD2 | NA | TRBV5-6 | TGTGCCAGCAGCTCGGGACTAGCGTTGGAGACCCAGTACTTC | CASSSGLALETQYF
TRBJ1-2 | TRBD1 | few | TRBV28 | TGTGCTAGCAGTCCCACTCGAGGACAGGGTACTCCTGGCTACACCTTC | CASSPTRGQGTPGYTF
TRBJ2-5 | TRBD2 | few | TRBV5-5 | TGTGCCAGCAGTCACAGCGACCGGGGGGTCCAAGAGACCCAGTACTTC | CASSHSDRGVQETQYF
TRBJ2-1 | NA | many | TRBV24-1 | TGTGCCACCAGTGAGGAACCCGGGACAGAGCAGTTCTTC | CATSEEPGTEQFF
TRBJ1-1 | NA | many | TRBV20-1 | TGCAGTGCTAGAGATAGGAGGCAGAGCGACAATGAAGCTTTCTTT | CSARDRRQSDNEAFF
TRBJ2-5 | NA | many | TRBV11-3 | TGTGCCAGCAGCTCAGGGGTGCTGGAGACCCAGTACTTC | CASSSGVLETQYF
TRBJ1-5 | TRBD1 | many | TRBV28 | TGTGCCAGCAGTTTGACAGGGAATCAGCCCCAGCATTTT | CASSLTGNQPQHF
TRBJ2-3 | TRBD2 | NA | TRBV9 | TGTGCCAGCAGTCGTCTGAGCGGGGGGGCTGATACGCAGTATTTT | CASSRLSGGADTQYF
TRBJ2-7 | TRBD2 | many | TRBV7-9 | TGTGCCAGTCAATCCCAAGCGGGAGGGCCTTACGAGCAGTACTTC | CASQSQAGGPYEQYF
TRBJ2-3 | NA | few | TRBV7-2 | TGTGCCAGCAGCTTGAGCAGGGTACGGGATACGCAGTATTTT | CASSLSRVRDTQYF
TRBJ2-2 | NA | many | TRBV7-3 | TGTGCCAGCAGCCCGGTCGGGGTTAGGACCGGGGAGCTGTTTTTT | CASSPVGVRTGELFF
TRBJ2-5 | NA | NA | TRBV5-4 | TGTGCCAGCAGCTTGCACGGTGAAGAGACCCAGTACTTC | CASSLHGEETQYF
TRBJ1-2 | NA | many | TRBV29-1 | TGCAGCGTCGCCAGGACGGACTATGGCTACACCTTC | CSVARTDYGYTF
TRBJ2-1 | NA | NA | TRBV7-8 | TGTGCCAGCAGCTTAGTTTCCCTAGCGCGCTACAATGAGCAGTTCTTC | CASSLVSLARYNEQFF
TRBJ1-6 | NA | NA | TRBV6-2/TRBV6-3 | TGTGCCAGCAGTTATCGCTCTCAGGCTTCACCCCTCCACTTT | CASSYRSQASPLHF
TRBJ1-1 | TRBD1 | many | TRBV20-1 | TGCAGTGCTAGAGGCATCAAGTACACAGGGGCGAACACTGAAGCTTTCTTT | CSARGIKYTGANTEAFF
TRBJ2-2 | NA | many | TRBV24-1 | TGTGCCACCAGTGTGCGTCAATCAAACACCGGGGAGCTGTTTTTT | CATSVRQSNTGELFF
TRBJ2-7 | NA | many | TRBV5-1 | TGCGCCAGCAGCTCAACCGGGTCCATACCTCGCGAGCAGTACTTC | CASSSTGSIPREQYF
TRBJ1-4 | NA | many | TRBV20-1 | TGCAGTGCTAGAGATTCAGGACAGCCTAATGAAAAACTGTTTTTT | CSARDSGQPNEKLFF
TRBJ1-5 | NA | many | TRBV7-6 | TGTGCCAGCAGCTTAGAACAGGGCAATCAGCCCCAGCATTTT | CASSLEQGNQPQHF
TRBJ2-1 | TRBD2 | many | TRBV20-1 | TGCAGTGCTAGAGGGACTAGCGGGAGCCATGAGCAGTTCTTC | CSARGTSGSHEQFF
TRBJ2-3 | TRBD1 | many | TRBV15 | TGTGCCACCAGCAGAACCCCGGACAGGGGGCTAGATACGCAGTATTTT | CATSRTPDRGLDTQYF
TRBJ1-1 | NA | many | TRBV29-1 | TGCAGCGTCGTGGGGAGGGCGGGCACTGAAGCTTTCTTT | CSVVGRAGTEAFF
TRBJ2-1 | TRBD1 | many | TRBV6-2/TRBV6-3 | TGTGCCACCGGACAGGGGCGGACCTACAATGAGCAGTTCTTC | CATGQGRTYNEQFF
TRBJ1-2 | TRBD1 | many | TRBV30 | TGTGCCTCCTACACAGGGGTGAAAGGCTACACCTTC | CASYTGVKGYTF
TRBJ2-7 | NA | many | TRBV5-1 | TGCGCCAGCAGCTATCCGGACAGAGCCTACGAGCAGTACTTC | CASSYPDRAYEQYF
TRBJ1-1 | NA | NA | TRBV10-2 | TGCGCCAGCAGTGAGTCCGGGGGGAACACTGAAGCTTTCTTT | CASSESGGNTEAFF
TRBJ2-1 | NA | many | TRBV23-1 | TGCGCCACCGGGCTAGCCTTACGGTTCTTC | CATGLALRFF
TRBJ1-5 | NA | NA | TRBV30 | TGTGCCTGGAGTGTATCAAGGAGCAATCAGCCCCAGCATTTT | CAWSVSRSNQPQHF
TRBJ2-5 | NA | many | TRBV30 | TGTGCCTGGAGTGTAGCTGGCCGGGAGACCCAGTACTTC | CAWSVAGRETQYF
TRBJ2-7 | NA | many | TRBV5-1 | TGCGCCAGCAGCTTGGAGGCAGAATCATACGAGCAGTACTTC | CASSLEAESYEQYF
TRBJ2-1 | TRBD1 | NA | TRBV27 | TGTGCCAGCAGGATACGGGACAGGGCCAATGAGCAGTTCTTC | CASRIRDRANEQFF
TRBJ2-3 | NA | NA | TRBV27 | TGTGCCAGCAGTTTCTCACTAGCCCCCGCCCGTCCGCAGTATTTT | CASSFSLAPARPQYF
TRBJ2-1 | NA | many | TRBV20-1 | TGCAGTGCTGGCGGGGGCGGGTCAGATGAGCAGTTCTTC | CSAGGGGSDEQFF
TRBJ2-1 | TRBD1 | many | TRBV24-1 | TGTGCCACCAGTGATACATATGGACAGGGGGGTGGGAATGAGCAGTTCTTC | CATSDTYGQGGGNEQFF
TRBJ1-5 | NA | many | TRBV2 | TGTGCCAGCAAAAGACTGGACAATCAGCCCCAGCATTTT | CASKRLDNQPQHF
TRBJ1-2 | NA | NA | TRBV19 | TGTGCCAGTAGGCCCGGGACTCCATATGGCTACACCTTC | CASRPGTPYGYTF
TRBJ2-1 | TRBD1 | many | TRBV29-1 | TGCAGCGTTGATCGACAGGGGGTGCCCTACAATGAGCAGTTCTTC | CSVDRQGVPYNEQFF
TRBJ1-2 | TRBD1 | many | TRBV6-6 | TGTGCCAGCAGTTCGAGGGGAAAAAACAGGGGATCTTTCTATGGCTACACCTTC | CASSSRGKNRGSFYGYTF
TRBJ2-5 | TRBD1 | many | TRBV28 | TGTGCCAGCAGTTTGACAGGGGGTCAAGAGACCCAGTACTTC | CASSLTGGQETQYF
TRBJ1-2 | NA | NA | TRBV4-1 | TGCGCCAGCAGCCAAGGGCCGGGGTTAGGCTATGGCTACACCTTC | CASSQGPGLGYGYTF
TRBJ2-5 | NA | many | TRBV5-6 | TGTGCCAGCAGCTTGGTTGGGGGAGCTGTTTCGGAGACCCAGTACTTC | CASSLVGGAVSETQYF
TRBJ2-5 | NA | many | TRBV5-4 | TGTGCCAGCAGCGAACAGGACCAGGGCGGAGAGACCCAGTACTTC | CASSEQDQGGETQYF